This T cell receptor (beta chain) was sequenced for a study of molecular identifiers for immune sequencing clone quantification. Ten or more counts support this clonotype. The antigen remains undetermined. TCRdb recomputed calls from the PCR reads with MiXCR, one row per CDR3 protein. The data hold some 590,000 distinct CDR3 sequences, with around 25% observed a single time. The CDR3 sequence is 10 residues long. The V gene's germline CDR1 is SNHLY and CDR2 FYNNEI. Trimming left V 6 bases short and J 9 bases short, with 6 bases between. General study findings and limits: For effector cells, clones above 20 RNA copies held over 98% of molecules; for naive cells, under 1%.

Naive CD8 T cells were sorted, and the gate applied was CD8+CD4-CCR7+CD45RA+. The receptor was derived from a human donor in good health. Some libraries in this study had Jurkat cell RNA spiked in. The rearrangement uses TRBV2 and TRBJ2-1; no definite D call. The sequencing sample was made of naive CD8+ T cells from blood, with Jurkat cell RNA spiked in. Subset given: FACS-sorted CD8+CD4-CCR7+CD45RA+ naive T cells. CDR3 DNA: TGTGCCAGCAGACTCGGTGAGCAGTTCTTC. Protein product: CASRLGEQFF.